Presented here are 12 T cell receptor beta chains from one specimen sequenced in a study of OX40 agonist ivuxolimab in advanced cancers. Only in-frame clones appear in the TCRdb table, and some are missing; sequencing was by immunoSEQ multiplex PCR. The table has 65,000 to 100,000 clones, about 91% seen once. The specimen comprised CD4+ or CD8+ T cells sorted from blood, sampled in a trial of the OX40 agonist ivuxolimab. The source is an adult with an advanced solid tumor such as melanoma, head and neck, liver or kidney cancer.

This clone has a single count. This sequence joins TRBV11-3 and TRBJ2-1; D ambiguous. The germline V gene encodes CDR1 SGHNT and CDR2 YENEEA. The CDR3 is made up of 12 amino acids. With 1 base removed from V and 10 bases from J, the gap between germline ends came to 8 bases. CDR3 sequence: CASSLGPVEQFF. The CDR3, as DNA: TGTGCCAGCAGCTTAGGACCGGTCGAGCAGTTCTTC.

In regard to this clone: The sample contains more than one DNA sequence encoding this CDR3. The chain couples TRBV5-1 to TRBJ2-7; D perhaps matches TRBD1 (5 bases). From germline, CDR1 is SGHRS and CDR2 YFSETQ. The CDR3 has 13 amino acids. V lost 2 bases, J lost 4 bases, and 10 bases lay in between. CDR3 nucleotide sequence: TGCGCCAGCAGCTTTGGACATAGTTACGAGCAGTACTTC. This sequence encodes CASSFGHSYEQYF.

The V call is TRBV7-2, the J call TRBJ2-4, with 7 bases matching TRBD1. The CDR3 length is 13 residues. Unmatched junction bases numbered 7, after V lost 5 bases and J lost 9 bases. The germline CDR1 and CDR2 sequences are SGHTA and FQGNSA. CDR3 in DNA: TGTGCCAGCAGCCAGACAGGGTCAGGCATTCAGTACTTC. Translation gives CASSQTGSGIQYF.

This clone was observed a few times. The rearrangement joins TRBV10-2 to TRBJ2-1; TRBD2 might be the D (6 bases). Per germline, CDR1 WSHSY and CDR2 SAAADI. This CDR3 region has 11 residues. V dropped 6 bases and J dropped 6 bases, with 6 bases sitting between them. CDR3 DNA: TGCGCCAGCAGGACTAGCAATGAGCAGTTCTTC. This sequence encodes CASRTSNEQFF.

This chain joins TRBV5-1 and TRBJ2-5; the D gene is possibly TRBD1 (7 bases). Trimming took 3 bases from V and 3 from J, leaving 15 bases between them. The CDR3 totals 15 residues. CDR1 and CDR2 (germline): SGHRS, YFSETQ. Here the CDR3 DNA reads TGCGCCAGCAGCTGGAGGGCAGGGGGAAAAGAGACCCAGTACTTC. Amino acids: CASSWRAGGKETQYF.

This clone was detected only once. For the CDR3, the DNA is TGTGCCATCAGTGACCCGGCCAGAGCGCTATATGGCTACACCTTC. Translation: CAISDPARALYGYTF. J is TRBJ1-2 and V is TRBV10-3; D remains unclear. Germline CDR1 and CDR2: ENHRY and SYGVKD. Trimming pared 3 bases from V and 5 bases from J, leaving 16 bases between. The CDR3 runs to 15 residues.

This clone appeared once. V is TRBV5-1 and J is TRBJ2-5; 12 bases line up with TRBD2. J gave up 5 bases and V 4 bases, and 12 bases lay outside the gene matches. Germline CDR1 SGHRS, CDR2 YFSETQ. The CDR3 loop spans 17 amino acids. The CDR3 DNA is TGCGCCAGCAGCCCCGGACTAGCGGGACCAAACGGGGAGACCCAGTACTTC. Its translation: CASSPGLAGPNGETQYF.

V is TRBV2 and J is TRBJ2-7; D gene unclear. Trimming shortened V by 2 bases and J by 7 bases, and 15 bases separated the two germline ends. This CDR3 has 14 amino acids. Germline loops: CDR1 SNHLY, CDR2 FYNNEI. CDR3 residues: CASSEIRTLEEQYF. For the CDR3, the DNA is TGTGCCAGCAGTGAAATCCGGACCCTCGAGGAGCAGTACTTC.

The V and J genes are TRBV5-6 and TRBJ1-5; the match to TRBD1 covers 9 bases. The germline V gene has CDR1 SGHDT and CDR2 YYEEEE. The CDR3 is made up of 14 amino acids. With V trimmed by 3 bases and J by 6 bases, 4 bases remained unmatched. The CDR3 spells CASSSGQGGQPQHF. As DNA, the CDR3 is TGTGCCAGCAGCTCGGGACAGGGCGGTCAGCCCCAGCATTTT. Supplemented by reference TRBV5-6 and TRBJ1-5, the full variable domain reads DAGVTQSPTHLIKTRGQQVTLRCSPKSGHDTVSWYQQALGQGPQFIFQYYEEEERQRGNFPDRFSGHQFPNYSSELNVNALLLGDSALYLCASSSGQGGQPQHFGDGTRLSIL.

This sequence joins TRBV9 and TRBJ1-1; D uncertain. This CDR3 is built from 15 residues. The ends were cut back, 3 bases at V and 5 bases at J, with 17 bases in the middle. Germline CDR1 is SGDLS and CDR2 is YYNGEE. The chain's CDR3 is CASSAGLAVGTEAFF. The CDR3 DNA reads as TGTGCCAGCAGCGCGGGATTAGCAGTGGGTACTGAAGCTTTCTTT.

The chain joins TRBV19 to TRBJ2-1; TRBD2 matches 7 bases. CDR1 is LNHDA, CDR2 SQIVND, per germline (reference sequence). The CDR3 spans 17 residues. Unmatched junction bases numbered 6, after V lost 0 bases and J lost 1 base. In DNA, the CDR3 is TGTGCCAGTAGTATAGATCATGGGGGAGGGTCCTACAATGAGCAGTTCTTC. Amino acids: CASSIDHGGGSYNEQFF.

This clone was counted once. The genes are TRBV18 and TRBJ1-1, with D maybe TRBD1 (5 bases). Per germline, CDR1 KGHSH and CDR2 LQKENI. V lost 2 bases, J lost 10 bases, and 17 bases lay in between. This CDR3 spans 14 amino acids. Written as DNA, the CDR3 is TGTGCCAGCTCACCATATGGTAGGGGTATTGGAGCTTTCTTT. It translates to CASSPYGRGIGAFF.